This TCR beta chain comes out of a study of blood T cell repertoires in COVID-19. The data were produced by immunoSEQ multiplex PCR, yet TCRdb's version contains in-frame clones alone and is incomplete. In the table there are roughly 200,000 clones, about 80% of which are singletons. Sequencing was performed on peripheral blood. The receptor was derived from an elderly woman with COVID-19, enrolled during active disease.

In nucleotides, the CDR3 is TGTGCCAGCAGTGCCCAGCGGCTTTACAATGAGCAGTTCTTC. Amino acid sequence: CASSAQRLYNEQFF. This chain connects TRBV7-2 to TRBJ2-1, with D possibly TRBD2 on 5 matching bases. V lost 6 bases, J lost 4 bases, and 13 bases lay in between. CDR1 is SGHTA, CDR2 FQGNSA, per germline. CDR3 size: 14 residues.